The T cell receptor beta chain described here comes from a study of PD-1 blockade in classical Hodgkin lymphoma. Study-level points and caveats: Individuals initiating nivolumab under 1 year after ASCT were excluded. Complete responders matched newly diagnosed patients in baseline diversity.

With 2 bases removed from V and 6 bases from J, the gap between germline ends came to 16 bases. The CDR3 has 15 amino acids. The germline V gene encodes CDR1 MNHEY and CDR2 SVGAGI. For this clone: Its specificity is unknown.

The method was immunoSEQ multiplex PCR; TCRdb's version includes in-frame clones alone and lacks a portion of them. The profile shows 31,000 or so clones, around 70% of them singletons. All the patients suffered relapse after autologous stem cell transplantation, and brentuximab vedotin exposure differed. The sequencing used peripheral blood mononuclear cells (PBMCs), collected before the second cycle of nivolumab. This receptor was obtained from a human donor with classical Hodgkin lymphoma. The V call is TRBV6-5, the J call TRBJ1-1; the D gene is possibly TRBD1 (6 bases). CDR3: CASSYRQAIRSEAFF. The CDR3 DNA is TGTGCCAGCAGTTACCGACAGGCGATCAGGTCTGAAGCTTTCTTT.